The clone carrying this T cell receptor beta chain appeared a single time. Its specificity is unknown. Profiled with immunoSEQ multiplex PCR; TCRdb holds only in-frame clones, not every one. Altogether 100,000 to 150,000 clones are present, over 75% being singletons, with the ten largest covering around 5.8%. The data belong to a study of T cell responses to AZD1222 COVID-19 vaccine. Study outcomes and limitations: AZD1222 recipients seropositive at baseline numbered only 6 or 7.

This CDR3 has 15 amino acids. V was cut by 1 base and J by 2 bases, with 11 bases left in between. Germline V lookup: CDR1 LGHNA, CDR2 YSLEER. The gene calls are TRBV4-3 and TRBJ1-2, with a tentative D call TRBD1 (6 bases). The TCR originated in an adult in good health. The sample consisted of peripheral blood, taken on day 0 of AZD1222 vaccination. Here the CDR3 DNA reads TGCGCCAGCAGCCAAGCGGACAGCCAAAACTATGGCTACACCTTC. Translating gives CASSQADSQNYGYTF.